This T cell receptor (beta chain) stems from a study of shared clonotypes between healthy human individuals. Study summary: Those who served as donors were a couple of women and a few men between the ages of 18 and 49.

Trimming took off 7 bases at V and 1 base at J, with 13 bases between the two ends. The CDR3 has 14 amino acids. Germline CDR1 reads MNHNS; CDR2 reads SASEGT. In replicate PCRs of sorted subsets, roughly 200 ng DNA, approximately 30,000 T cell genomes, was used. Data came from immunoSEQ multiplex PCR; TCRdb stores just in-frame clones and leaves some out. In the table there are 2 million to 2.5 million clones, about 95% of which are singletons. Naive CD8 cells, CD45RO-negative and positively selected for CCR7, excluded terminally differentiated effector memory CD45RA+ cells. The donors were adults (healthy and HIV-negative) with no recent acute infections or vaccinations. Those who donated, Caucasian adults without exception, all lived in Nashville, Tennessee.

The clonotype was recovered from a man younger than 35 in good health. Sequencing was carried out using naive CD8+ T cells sorted from blood. The rearrangement links TRBV6-1 to TRBJ2-5, with a tentative D call TRBD2 (6 bases). As DNA, the CDR3 is TGTGCCAGCATTATGGACGGGAGCCAAGAGACCCAGTACTTC. This sequence encodes CASIMDGSQETQYF.